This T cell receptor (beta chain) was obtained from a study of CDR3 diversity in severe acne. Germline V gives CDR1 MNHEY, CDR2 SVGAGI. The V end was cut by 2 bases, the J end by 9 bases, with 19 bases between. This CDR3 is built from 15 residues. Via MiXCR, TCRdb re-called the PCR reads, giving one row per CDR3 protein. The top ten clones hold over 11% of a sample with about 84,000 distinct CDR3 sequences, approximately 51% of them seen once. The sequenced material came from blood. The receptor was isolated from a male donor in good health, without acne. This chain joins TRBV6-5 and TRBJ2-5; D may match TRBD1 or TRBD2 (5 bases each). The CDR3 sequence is CASSYRGASRGPQYF. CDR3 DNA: TGTGCCAGCAGTTACCGGGGCGCTAGCCGAGGCCCCCAGTACTTC.